The clone carrying this TCR beta chain has just one count. PCR was performed a second time for about 7 to 12 cycles using a sample-barcoded 5' primer and a J-beta primer mix. TCRdb redid the calling of the 5' RACE reads with MiXCR, one entry per CDR3 protein. The data contain more than 1,400,000 distinct CDR3 sequences, about 43% of them singletons. The sample is drawn from a study of blood T cells in healthy people across ages. From germline, CDR1 is WNHNN and CDR2 SYGVQD (reference sequence). This CDR3 has 16 amino acids. J was trimmed by 11 bases and V by 2 bases; bases with no gene match: 15. The sample, approximately 10 milliliters of peripheral blood, was drawn from each donor.

The TCR originated in a woman aged 18-30 years in good health. Sample: blood. V is TRBV10-1 and J is TRBJ2-5, with 9 bases matching TRBD2. CDR3 protein: CASSELAGRDENEQYF. CDR3 nucleotides: TGCGCCAGCAGTGAGCTAGCGGGAAGGGACGAGAATGAGCAGTACTTC.